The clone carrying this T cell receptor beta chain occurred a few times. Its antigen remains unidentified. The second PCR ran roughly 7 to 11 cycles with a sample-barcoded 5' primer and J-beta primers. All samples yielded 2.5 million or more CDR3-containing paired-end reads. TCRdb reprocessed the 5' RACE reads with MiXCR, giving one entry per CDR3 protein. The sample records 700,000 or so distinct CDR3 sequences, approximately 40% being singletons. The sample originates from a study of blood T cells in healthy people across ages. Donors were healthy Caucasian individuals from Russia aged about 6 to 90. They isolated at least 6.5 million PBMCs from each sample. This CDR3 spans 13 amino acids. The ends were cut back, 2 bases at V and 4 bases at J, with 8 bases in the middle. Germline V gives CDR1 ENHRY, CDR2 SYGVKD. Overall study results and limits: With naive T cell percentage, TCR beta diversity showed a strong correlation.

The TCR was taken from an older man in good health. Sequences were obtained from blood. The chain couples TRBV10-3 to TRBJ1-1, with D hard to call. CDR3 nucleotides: TGTGCCATCAGTGAGAGGGAGGGCACTGAAGCTTTCTTT. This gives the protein CAISEREGTEAFF.